This is a list of T cell receptor beta chains from one sample in a study of glioma-infiltrating T cells after dendritic cell vaccination. Sequencing was performed with immunoSEQ multiplex PCR; in TCRdb, only in-frame clones are kept and a portion is missing. The sample carries about 95,000 clones, around 85% recorded once. Specimen: blood, collected before dendritic cell vaccination. These TCRs come from a human donor with glioblastoma. CDR3s include the opening cysteine and the closing phenylalanine or tryptophan. The D gene is left open where the match is weak. A clone size is listed for some rows: how often the clone was seen (once, few, many), or a class if it is expanded.

cdr3_aa: CASSYTGGFTGELFF
cdr3_nt: TGCGCCAGCAGCTATACAGGGGGTTTTACCGGGGAGCTGTTTTTT
j_call: TRBJ2-2
clone_size: once
v_call: TRBV5-1
d_call: TRBD1

cdr3_aa: CASSQQTNHYSNQPQHF
cdr3_nt: TGCGCCAGCAGCCAACAGACGAATCACTATAGCAATCAGCCCCAGCATTTT
j_call: TRBJ1-5
clone_size: once
v_call: TRBV4-1
d_call: NA

cdr3_aa: CAISANGYEQYF
cdr3_nt: TGTGCCATCAGTGCTAATGGCTACGAGCAGTACTTC
j_call: TRBJ2-7
clone_size: NA
v_call: TRBV10-3
d_call: NA

cdr3_aa: CAWSVKGQAAKRYF
cdr3_nt: TGTGCCTGGAGTGTAAAAGGACAGGCTGCTAAAAGGTACTTC
j_call: TRBJ2-7
clone_size: NA
v_call: TRBV30
d_call: TRBD1

cdr3_aa: CACRSSYEQYF
cdr3_nt: TGTGCCTGCCGGAGCTCCTACGAGCAGTACTTC
j_call: TRBJ2-7
clone_size: NA
v_call: TRBV30
d_call: NA

cdr3_aa: CASYIMGGTGELFF
cdr3_nt: TGCGCCAGCTACATAATGGGAGGCACCGGGGAGCTGTTTTTT
j_call: TRBJ2-2
clone_size: NA
v_call: TRBV5-1
d_call: NA

cdr3_aa: CAWSEPGWPGNEQFF
cdr3_nt: TGTGCCTGGAGTGAACCCGGTTGGCCGGGCAATGAGCAGTTCTTC
j_call: TRBJ2-1
clone_size: NA
v_call: TRBV30
d_call: NA

cdr3_aa: CASSERQGENYGYTF
cdr3_nt: TGTGCCAGCAGTGAAAGACAGGGAGAGAACTATGGCTACACCTTC
j_call: TRBJ1-2
clone_size: NA
v_call: TRBV2
d_call: TRBD1

cdr3_aa: CASSRSVDNEQFF
cdr3_nt: TGTGCCAGCAGTCGTAGTGTGGACAATGAGCAGTTCTTC
j_call: TRBJ2-1
clone_size: NA
v_call: TRBV6-5
d_call: NA

cdr3_aa: CASKRQVYGYTF
cdr3_nt: TGTGCCAGCAAAAGGCAGGTCTATGGCTACACCTTC
j_call: TRBJ1-2
clone_size: NA
v_call: TRBV2
d_call: NA

cdr3_aa: CASSGQSGWTEAFF
cdr3_nt: TGTGCCAGCAGTGGGCAAAGCGGTTGGACTGAAGCTTTCTTT
j_call: TRBJ1-1
clone_size: once
v_call: TRBV2
d_call: NA

cdr3_aa: CTITSGANTGELFF
cdr3_nt: TGCACCATCACTAGCGGCGCGAACACCGGGGAGCTGTTTTTT
j_call: TRBJ2-2
clone_size: NA
v_call: TRBV29-1
d_call: TRBD2

cdr3_aa: CSVAVGGPYEQYF
cdr3_nt: TGCAGCGTTGCCGTGGGAGGGCCCTACGAGCAGTACTTC
j_call: TRBJ2-7
clone_size: NA
v_call: TRBV29-1
d_call: TRBD2

cdr3_aa: CASSADTGGNQPQHF
cdr3_nt: TGTGCCAGCAGCGCCGATACAGGGGGCAATCAGCCCCAGCATTTT
j_call: TRBJ1-5
clone_size: NA
v_call: TRBV9
d_call: TRBD1

cdr3_aa: CASSLGGDNTEAFF
cdr3_nt: TGTGCCAGCAGCCTAGGGGGGGATAACACTGAAGCTTTCTTT
j_call: TRBJ1-1
clone_size: few
v_call: TRBV7-9
d_call: NA

cdr3_aa: CSVVAGPTDTQYF
cdr3_nt: TGCAGCGTCGTAGCGGGCCCCACAGATACGCAGTATTTT
j_call: TRBJ2-3
clone_size: NA
v_call: TRBV29-1
d_call: TRBD2

cdr3_aa: CASSLERRSGYTF
cdr3_nt: TGTGCCAGCAGCTTGGAGCGGAGGTCTGGCTACACCTTC
j_call: TRBJ1-2
clone_size: NA
v_call: TRBV5-8
d_call: NA

cdr3_aa: CSARRAEEFF
cdr3_nt: TGCAGTGCTAGGAGGGCAGAGGAGTTCTTC
j_call: TRBJ2-1
clone_size: NA
v_call: TRBV20-1
d_call: NA

cdr3_aa: CASSIWGGYNEQFF
cdr3_nt: TGTGCCAGTAGTATATGGGGGGGCTACAATGAGCAGTTCTTC
j_call: TRBJ2-1
clone_size: NA
v_call: TRBV19
d_call: TRBD2

cdr3_aa: CASSSGTVEAFF
cdr3_nt: TGTGCCAGCAGCTCCGGGACAGTTGAAGCTTTCTTT
j_call: TRBJ1-1
clone_size: NA
v_call: TRBV5-6
d_call: TRBD1

cdr3_aa: CSGQWGPNTGELFF
cdr3_nt: TGCAGCGGCCAATGGGGGCCCAACACCGGGGAGCTGTTTTTT
j_call: TRBJ2-2
clone_size: NA
v_call: TRBV29-1
d_call: NA

cdr3_aa: CASRNPGGRPNEQFF
cdr3_nt: TGCGCCAGCCGAAATCCTGGAGGACGCCCCAATGAGCAGTTCTTC
j_call: TRBJ2-1
clone_size: NA
v_call: TRBV10-2
d_call: NA

cdr3_aa: CASSFGYEQYF
cdr3_nt: TGTGCCAGCAGTTTCGGCTACGAGCAGTACTTC
j_call: TRBJ2-7
clone_size: NA
v_call: TRBV27
d_call: NA

cdr3_aa: CASSEGGVGKDTQYF
cdr3_nt: TGTGCCAGCAGTGAAGGGGGAGTTGGGAAAGATACGCAGTATTTT
j_call: TRBJ2-3
clone_size: NA
v_call: TRBV2
d_call: NA

cdr3_aa: CASSQRTGRGGANVLTF
cdr3_nt: TGCGCCAGCAGCCAACGGACAGGGAGGGGTGGGGCCAACGTCCTGACTTTC
j_call: TRBJ2-6
clone_size: NA
v_call: TRBV4-1
d_call: NA

cdr3_aa: CARGQGNTGELFF
cdr3_nt: TGTGCCAGGGGACAGGGAAACACCGGGGAGCTGTTTTTT
j_call: TRBJ2-2
clone_size: NA
v_call: TRBV2
d_call: TRBD1

cdr3_aa: CASSQDRGFAEAFF
cdr3_nt: TGTGCCAGCAGCCAAGACAGGGGTTTCGCTGAAGCTTTCTTT
j_call: TRBJ1-1
clone_size: NA
v_call: TRBV14
d_call: NA

cdr3_aa: CASSDSGPGNSPLHF
cdr3_nt: TGTGCCAGCAGTGACTCCGGCCCAGGCAATTCACCCCTCCACTTT
j_call: TRBJ1-6
clone_size: NA
v_call: TRBV6-1
d_call: NA

cdr3_aa: CASSPPTGTGFFSYGYTF
cdr3_nt: TGCGCCAGCAGCCCTCCAACCGGGACAGGGTTCTTTAGCTATGGCTACACCTTC
j_call: TRBJ1-2
clone_size: NA
v_call: TRBV5-1
d_call: TRBD1

cdr3_aa: CASSLSLGRANYEQYF
cdr3_nt: TGTGCCAGCAGCTTAAGTCTAGGGAGGGCGAATTACGAGCAGTACTTC
j_call: TRBJ2-7
clone_size: NA
v_call: TRBV7-2
d_call: TRBD2

cdr3_aa: CASSYSRVNNEQFF
cdr3_nt: TGTGCCAGCAGTTATTCCAGGGTCAACAATGAGCAGTTCTTC
j_call: TRBJ2-1
clone_size: NA
v_call: TRBV6-5
d_call: NA